This entry is about one T cell receptor (beta chain). Its antigen is not identified. The V and J ends lost 3 bases and 1 base respectively, with 9 bases between them. The CDR3 extends over 14 amino acids. Per the germline V gene, CDR1 is KGHSH and CDR2 is LQKENI. A multiplex PCR was run with 60 Vbeta primers and 13 Jbeta primers. Here immunoSEQ multiplex PCR was the method, and the copy in TCRdb shows in-frame clones only, minus some. The sample is made up of 150,000 to 250,000 clones, and the top ten hold almost 0.75% of it. These data are taken from a study of cytomegalovirus exposure and HLA in healthy donors. Whole-study results and caveats: In an earlier analysis, most TCR beta V segments were productive about 87% or about 30% of the time.

Sequenced material: PBMCs. The receptor was derived from a boy aged 5-17 years in good health and CMV-seronegative. The V and J genes are TRBV18 and TRBJ2-5; D possibly corresponds to TRBD2 (5 bases). CDR3 nucleotides: TGTGCCAGCTCACCCGGGCGGGCCCAAGAGACCCAGTACTTC. Translation gives CASSPGRAQETQYF.